This T cell receptor (beta chain) was identified in a study of shared T cell receptors in the human thymus. Only in-frame clones appear in the TCRdb table, and some are missing; sequencing was by immunoSEQ multiplex PCR. The data contain some 400,000 clones, 95% of them singletons. The sequence came from a human donor. The source material was thymocytes.

The CDR3: CASSQDKSFKGLSENTEAFF. CDR3 sequence (DNA): TGTGCCAGCAGCCAAGATAAGTCGTTCAAAGGGTTAAGTGAAAACACTGAAGCTTTCTTT. The chain joins TRBV4-2 to TRBJ1-1; unclear D gene. Germline lookup yields CDR1 LGHNA and CDR2 YNFKEQ. V dropped 0 bases and J dropped 2 bases, with 25 bases sitting between them. This CDR3 is 20 amino acids long.